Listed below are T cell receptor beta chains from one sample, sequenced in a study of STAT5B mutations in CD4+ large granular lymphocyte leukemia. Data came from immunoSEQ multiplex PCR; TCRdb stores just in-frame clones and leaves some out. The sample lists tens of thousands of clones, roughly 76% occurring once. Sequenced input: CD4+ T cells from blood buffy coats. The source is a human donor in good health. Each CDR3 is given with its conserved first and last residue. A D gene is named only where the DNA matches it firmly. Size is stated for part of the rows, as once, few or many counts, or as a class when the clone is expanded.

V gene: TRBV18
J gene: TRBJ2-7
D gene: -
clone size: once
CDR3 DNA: TGTGCCAGCTCACCAGGGACCAGCTCCTACGAGCAGTACTTC
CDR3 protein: CASSPGTSSYEQYF

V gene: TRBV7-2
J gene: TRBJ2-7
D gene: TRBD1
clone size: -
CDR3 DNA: TGTGCCAGCAGCTTAATGGGACAGAGCTCCTACGAGCAGTACTTC
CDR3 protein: CASSLMGQSSYEQYF

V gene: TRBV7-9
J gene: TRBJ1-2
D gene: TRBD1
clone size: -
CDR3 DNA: TGTGCCAGCAGCTCCCAGGGGGCAGGCTATGGCTACACCTTC
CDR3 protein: CASSSQGAGYGYTF

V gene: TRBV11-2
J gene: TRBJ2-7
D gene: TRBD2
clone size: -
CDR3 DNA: TGTGCCAGCAGCCCCGGACTAGCAGTGGGCTCGGGTGAGCAGTACTTC
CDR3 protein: CASSPGLAVGSGEQYF

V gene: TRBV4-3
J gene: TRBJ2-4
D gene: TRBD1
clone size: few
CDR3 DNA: TGCGCCAGCAGCCAAGATGTCAGGGGGGCCAAAAACATTCAGTACTTC
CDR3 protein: CASSQDVRGAKNIQYF

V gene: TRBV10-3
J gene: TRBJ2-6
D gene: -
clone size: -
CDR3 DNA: TGTGCCACTGGACACGATGGGGCCAACGTCCTGACTTTC
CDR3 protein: CATGHDGANVLTF

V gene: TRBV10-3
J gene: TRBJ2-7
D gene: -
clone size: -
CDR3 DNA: TGTGCCATCAGTGAGTCTCCGGGAGATTACGAGCAGTACTTC
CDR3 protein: CAISESPGDYEQYF

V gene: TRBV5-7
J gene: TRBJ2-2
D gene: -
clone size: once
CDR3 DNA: TGTGCCAGCAGCCTAAAGGGATCCGGGGAGCTGTTTTTT
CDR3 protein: CASSLKGSGELFF

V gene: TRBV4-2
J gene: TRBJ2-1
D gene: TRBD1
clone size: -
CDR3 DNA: TGTGCCAGCAGCCAAGGACAGGGGTGGTACAATGAGCAGTTCTTC
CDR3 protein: CASSQGQGWYNEQFF

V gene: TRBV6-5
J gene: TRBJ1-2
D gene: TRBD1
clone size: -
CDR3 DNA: TGTGCCAGCCGACAGGGTAACTATGGCTACACCTTC
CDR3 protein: CASRQGNYGYTF

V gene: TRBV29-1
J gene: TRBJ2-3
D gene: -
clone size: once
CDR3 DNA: TGCAGCGTTGACGGGGTCGGCACAGATACGCAGTATTTT
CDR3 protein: CSVDGVGTDTQYF

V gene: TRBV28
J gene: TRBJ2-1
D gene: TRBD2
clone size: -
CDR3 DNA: TGTGCCAGCAGTCCGCTTGGACTAGCGGGGGGCTTGAGCTCCTACAATGAGCAGTTCTTC
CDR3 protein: CASSPLGLAGGLSSYNEQFF

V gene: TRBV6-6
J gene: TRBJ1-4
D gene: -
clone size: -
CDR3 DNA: TGTGCCAGCAGTTACGGGATAACTAATGAAAAACTGTTTTTT
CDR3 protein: CASSYGITNEKLFF

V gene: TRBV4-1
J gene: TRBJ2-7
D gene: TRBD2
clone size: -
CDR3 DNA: TGCGCCAGCAGCCAGGGACTAGCGGGAGTCGGCGAGCAGTACTTC
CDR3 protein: CASSQGLAGVGEQYF

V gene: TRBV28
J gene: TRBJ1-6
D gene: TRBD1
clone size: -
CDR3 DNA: TGTGCCAGCAGTTTTCCGGGACAGGGAGGCAAACGGTCACCCCTCCACTTT
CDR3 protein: CASSFPGQGGKRSPLHF

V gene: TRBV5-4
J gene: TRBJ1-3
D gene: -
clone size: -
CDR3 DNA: TGTGCCAGCAGCTTAAGGGGCACCGGAAACACCATATATTTT
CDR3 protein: CASSLRGTGNTIYF

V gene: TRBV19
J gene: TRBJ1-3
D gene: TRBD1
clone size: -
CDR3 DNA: TGTGCCAGTAGTACAGGGGGCAGTGGAAACACCATATATTTT
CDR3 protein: CASSTGGSGNTIYF

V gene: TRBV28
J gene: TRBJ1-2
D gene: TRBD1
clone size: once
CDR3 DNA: TGTGCCAGCAGCCCCGGACAGGGGGTGAGCTACACCTTC
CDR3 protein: CASSPGQGVSYTF

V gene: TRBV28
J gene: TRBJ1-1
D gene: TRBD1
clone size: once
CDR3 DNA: TGTGCCAGCAGCCGCGGGACAGTGACTGAAGCTTTCTTT
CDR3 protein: CASSRGTVTEAFF

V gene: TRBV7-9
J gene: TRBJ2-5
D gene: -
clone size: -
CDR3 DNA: TGTGCCAGCAGCCTGTGGGCCTTAGAGACCCAGTACTTC
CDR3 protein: CASSLWALETQYF

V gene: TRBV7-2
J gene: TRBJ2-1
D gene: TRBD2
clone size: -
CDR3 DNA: TGTGCCAGCAGCCGATGGACTAGCGGGAGGTCGGCCAGTGGTGAGCAGTTCTTC
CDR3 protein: CASSRWTSGRSASGEQFF

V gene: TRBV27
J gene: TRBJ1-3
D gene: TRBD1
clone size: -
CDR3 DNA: TGTGCCAGCAGCAAAGGGGACAGAGGAAACACCATATATTTT
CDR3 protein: CASSKGDRGNTIYF

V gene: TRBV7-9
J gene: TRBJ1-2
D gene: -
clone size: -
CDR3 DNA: TGTGCCAGCAGCTTAGAATTCCCAACGGGGGGCTACACCTTC
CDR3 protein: CASSLEFPTGGYTF

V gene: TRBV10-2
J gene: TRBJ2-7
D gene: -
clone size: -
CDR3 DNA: TGCGCCAGCAGCGTAGGGAGAGTATATAGCGACGAGCAGTACTTC
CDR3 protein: CASSVGRVYSDEQYF

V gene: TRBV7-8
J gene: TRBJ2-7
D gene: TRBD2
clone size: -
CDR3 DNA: TGTGCCAGCAGCGTTCCGGGGACTAGCACTTACGAGCAGTACTTC
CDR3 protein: CASSVPGTSTYEQYF

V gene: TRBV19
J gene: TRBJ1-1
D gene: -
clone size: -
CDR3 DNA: TGTGCCAGTAGGATCCAGTCATCAAACACTGAAGCTTTCTTT
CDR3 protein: CASRIQSSNTEAFF

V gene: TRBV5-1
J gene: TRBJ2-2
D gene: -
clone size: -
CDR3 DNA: TGCGCCAGCAGCTTGGAGACAGTGAACACCGGGGAGCTGTTTTTT
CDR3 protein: CASSLETVNTGELFF

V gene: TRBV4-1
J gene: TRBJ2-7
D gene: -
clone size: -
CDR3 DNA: TGCGCCAGCAGCCACCCAGGGGCCCCCTACGAGCAGTACTTC
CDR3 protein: CASSHPGAPYEQYF

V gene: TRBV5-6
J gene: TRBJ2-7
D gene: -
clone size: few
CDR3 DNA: TGTGCCAGCAGCTATAAACTCAAGCGGATTTCCTACGAGCAGTACTTC
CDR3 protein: CASSYKLKRISYEQYF

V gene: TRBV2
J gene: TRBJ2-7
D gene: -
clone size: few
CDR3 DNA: TGTGCCAGCAGTGAAGTGATTAGCGGTTTCTACGAGCAGTACTTC
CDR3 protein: CASSEVISGFYEQYF

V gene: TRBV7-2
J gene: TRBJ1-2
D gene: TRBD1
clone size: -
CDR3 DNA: TGTGCCAGCAGCTCACTACAGGGGTACTATGGCTACACCTTC
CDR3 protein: CASSSLQGYYGYTF

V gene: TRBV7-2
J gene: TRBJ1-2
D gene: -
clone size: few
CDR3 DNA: TGTGCCAGCAGCCCCCGATCGACCTATGGCTACACCTTC
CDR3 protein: CASSPRSTYGYTF

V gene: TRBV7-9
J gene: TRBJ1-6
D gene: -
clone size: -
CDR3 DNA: TGTGCCAGCAGCGTCACCCAAAGGGGTTCACCCCTCCACTTT
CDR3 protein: CASSVTQRGSPLHF

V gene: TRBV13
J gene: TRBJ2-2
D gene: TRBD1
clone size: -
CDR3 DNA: TGTGCCAGCAGCCCGGACAGGGGGGGGGCGTTTTTT
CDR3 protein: CASSPDRGGAFF

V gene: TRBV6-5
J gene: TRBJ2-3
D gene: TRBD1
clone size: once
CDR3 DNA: TGTGCCAGCAGTCAAGGGACAGTCACAGATACGCAGTATTTT
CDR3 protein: CASSQGTVTDTQYF

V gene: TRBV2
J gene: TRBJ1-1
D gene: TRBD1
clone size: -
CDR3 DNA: TGTGCCGGACAGGGGGCGAACACTGAAGCTTTCTTT
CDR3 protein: CAGQGANTEAFF

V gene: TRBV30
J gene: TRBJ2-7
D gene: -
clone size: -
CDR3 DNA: TGTGCCTGGAGCTACCGGGGGACCAGCTCCTACGAGCAGTACTTC
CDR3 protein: CAWSYRGTSSYEQYF

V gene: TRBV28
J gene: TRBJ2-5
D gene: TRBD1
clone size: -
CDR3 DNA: TGTGCCAGCAGTTTTCGGGACAGGCGTCAAGAGACCCAGTACTTC
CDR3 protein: CASSFRDRRQETQYF

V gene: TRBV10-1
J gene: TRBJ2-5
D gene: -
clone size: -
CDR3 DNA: TGCGCCATCATGCCCCCCGAGACCCAGTACTTC
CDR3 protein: CAIMPPETQYF

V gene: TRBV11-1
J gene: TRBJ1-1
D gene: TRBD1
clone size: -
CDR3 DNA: TGTGCCAGCAGAACAGGGGGGGGGACTGAAGCTTTCTTT
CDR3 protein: CASRTGGGTEAFF

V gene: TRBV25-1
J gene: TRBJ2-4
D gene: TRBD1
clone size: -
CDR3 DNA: TGTGCCAGCAGTGACCTAGACAGGGGGAGAAACATTCAGTACTTC
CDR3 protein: CASSDLDRGRNIQYF